This record concerns one T cell receptor beta chain sequence. This sample stems from a study of PD-L1 blockade in urothelial cancer. Study information: Twenty-five of 29 patients were males with bladder-origin urothelial cancer. Samples of blood were analyzed 3 weeks (second dose) and 6 weeks after treatment start.

PCRs were each spiked with synthetic TCR analog templates. The repertoire was sequenced with immunoSEQ multiplex PCR; TCRdb's copy has only in-frame clones and lacks some. The data hold roughly 87,000 clones, with roughly 90% observed a single time. Stated time point: pretreatment peripheral blood. The CDR3 runs to 15 residues. Deletions cut 2 bases from V and 8 bases from J, with 15 bases between. Germline assignment: CDR1 SEHNR and CDR2 FQNEAQ (reference sequence). The J gene is TRBJ1-4, the V gene TRBV7-9; D is undetermined. This clonotype originated in a woman aged 80 or older with urothelial cancer. The source was PBMCs, collected around atezolizumab (anti-PD-L1) treatment. CDR3 nucleotide sequence: TGTGCCAGCAGCTTAATCACGACTTTTGCGGAAAAACTGTTTTTT. This translates into CASSLITTFAEKLFF.